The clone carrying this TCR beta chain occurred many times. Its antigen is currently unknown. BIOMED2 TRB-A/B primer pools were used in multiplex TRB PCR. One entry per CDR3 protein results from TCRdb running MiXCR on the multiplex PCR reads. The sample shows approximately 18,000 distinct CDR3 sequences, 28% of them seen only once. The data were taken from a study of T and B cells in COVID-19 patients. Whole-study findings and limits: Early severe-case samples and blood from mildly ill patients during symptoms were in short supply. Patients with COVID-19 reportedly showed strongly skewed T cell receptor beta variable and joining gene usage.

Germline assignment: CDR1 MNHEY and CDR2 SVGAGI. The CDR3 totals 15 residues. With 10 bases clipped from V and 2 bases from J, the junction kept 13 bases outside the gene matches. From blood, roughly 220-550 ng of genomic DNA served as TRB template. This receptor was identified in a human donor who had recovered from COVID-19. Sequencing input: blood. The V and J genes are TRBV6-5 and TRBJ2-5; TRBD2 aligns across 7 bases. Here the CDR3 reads CATIPGTTFQETQYF. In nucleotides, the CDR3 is TGTGCCACAATTCCCGGGACTACATTTCAAGAGACCCAGTACTTC.